This T cell receptor beta chain was sequenced for a study of Ad26.COV2.S vaccination and SARS-CoV-2 variants. The CDR3 loop spans 13 amino acids. Trimming left V 4 bases short and J 3 bases short, with 10 bases between. TCRdb keeps only in-frame clones here, not all; method: immunoSEQ multiplex PCR. The table has some 190,000 clones, 70% to 90% seen once. Comment on this clone: Antigen: not known.

Study findings and constraints: Measurements of TCR breadth and depth may have given underestimates of the total T cell responses. People who got the vaccine had more spike-specific TCR breadth than people who got placebo. Once vaccination had occurred, spike-specific CD8+ and CD4+ T cell responses reportedly showed substantial breadth.

Sequences were derived from peripheral blood, sampled after recovery from COVID-19. The chain uses TRBV12-3 or TRBV12-4 and TRBJ2-7; D is possibly TRBD2 (5 bases). The TCR comes from a human donor who had recovered from COVID-19. CDR3 nucleotides: TGTGCCAGCAGTTGGACGGGAATCTACGAGCAGTACTTC. Its translation is CASSWTGIYEQYF.